The 10 T cell receptor beta chains given below trace back to one sample, sequenced in a study of blood T cell repertoires in COVID-19. Data came from immunoSEQ multiplex PCR; TCRdb stores just in-frame clones and leaves some out. The table lists approximately 190,000 clones, 70% to 90% of them singletons. Sequenced sample: PBMCs or T cells enriched from blood (not recorded which). The receptors come from a woman between 35 and 50 years old in a cohort exposed to, infected with or recovered from COVID-19 (not recorded which).

The sample holds a few counts of this clone. The rearrangement joins TRBV5-1 to TRBJ2-5; tentatively, D is TRBD1 (5 bases). The CDR3 is 15 amino acids. V lost 0 bases to trimming and J lost 5 bases, with 14 bases between them. Per the germline V gene, CDR1 is SGHRS and CDR2 is YFSETQ. The CDR3 sequence is CASSLASRASETQYF. The CDR3 DNA is TGCGCCAGCAGCTTGGCATCCAGGGCCAGCGAGACCCAGTACTTC.

This CDR3 is CASSLLAGSYEQYF. For the CDR3, the DNA is TGTGCCAGCAGTTTACTAGCGGGCTCCTACGAGCAGTACTTC. This rearrangement joins TRBV27 to TRBJ2-7; 8 bases map to TRBD2. The CDR3 sequence is 14 residues long. J was trimmed by 0 bases and V by 2 bases; bases with no gene match: 0. CDR1 MNHEY and CDR2 SMNVEV come from the germline V gene (reference sequence).

The chain employs TRBV29-1 and TRBJ1-2; D is possibly TRBD1 (6 bases). The CDR3 consists of 14 residues. The V end lost 0 bases, the J end lost 3 bases, and 11 bases lay between the germline ends. Germline loops: CDR1 SQVTM, CDR2 ANQGSEA. CDR3 bases: TGCAGCGTTGAAGATAGGACAGAACACTATGGCTACACCTTC. It is translated as CSVEDRTEHYGYTF.

This chain uses TRBV10-3 with TRBJ2-5; D is ambiguous. The CDR3 loop spans 12 amino acids. The germline CDR1 and CDR2 sequences are ENHRY and SYGVKD. Trimming cost V 6 bases and J 2 bases, with 7 bases left between them. CDR3 residues: CAIRAGQETQYF. For the CDR3, the DNA is TGTGCCATCAGGGCAGGACAAGAGACCCAGTACTTC.

Worth noting for this clone: The sample contains more than one DNA sequence encoding this CDR3. The chain carries TRBV2 and TRBJ1-5; D is ambiguous. V was trimmed by 3 bases and J by 4 bases, leaving 7 bases between them. The CDR3 has 13 amino acids. CDR1 is SNHLY, CDR2 FYNNEI, per germline. The CDR3 nucleotides read TGTGCCAGCAGTGATCCTTTAAATCAGCCCCAGCATTTT. Protein product: CASSDPLNQPQHF. Complete variable domain (other parts from reference TRBV2 and TRBJ1-5): EPEVTQTPSHQVTQMGQEVILRCVPISNHLYFYWYRQILGQKVEFLVSFYNNEISEKSEIFDDQFSVERPDGSNFTLKIRSTKLEDSAMYFCASSDPLNQPQHFGDGTRLSIL.

The genes are TRBV5-4 and TRBJ2-7; 13 bases agree with TRBD2. The J segment lost 4 bases and the V segment lost 4 bases, leaving 11 bases of the junction unmatched. Germline CDR1 SGHNT, CDR2 YYREEE (reference sequence). The CDR3 consists of 17 residues. The CDR3 DNA reads TGTGCCAGCAGCCACCCACTAGCGGGAGGGCCGGGTTACGAGCAGTACTTC. Translating it yields CASSHPLAGGPGYEQYF.

The chain employs TRBV9 and TRBJ1-1; D uncertain. Germline V lookup: CDR1 SGDLS, CDR2 YYNGEE. The CDR3 covers 15 residues. V was shortened by 0 bases and J by 1 base, with 10 bases between the two germline ends. The CDR3 is CASSVAVRSNTEAFF. In DNA form, the CDR3 reads TGTGCCAGCAGCGTAGCCGTCAGGTCGAACACTGAAGCTTTCTTT.

V gene TRBV4-3 combines with J gene TRBJ2-5; TRBD1 aligns across 9 bases. Trimming cost V 0 bases and J 6 bases; bases outside gene matches: 8. CDR1 and CDR2 from the germline V gene are LGHNA and YSLEER. The CDR3 runs 16 residues. The chain's CDR3 is CASSQDETGGVKTQYF. Written as DNA, the CDR3 is TGCGCCAGCAGCCAAGATGAGACAGGGGGGGTAAAGACCCAGTACTTC.

The genes are TRBV11-3 and TRBJ1-2; 12 bases fit TRBD1. The CDR3 spans 14 residues. V lost 6 bases to trimming and J lost 3 bases; unmatched junction nucleotides: 2. Germline lookup yields CDR1 SGHNT and CDR2 YENEEA. The CDR3 sequence: CASRGTGGDYGYTF. DNA of the CDR3: TGTGCCAGCAGGGGGACAGGGGGCGACTATGGCTACACCTTC. The full variable domain, with the rest looked up from reference TRBV11-3 and TRBJ1-2, is EAGVVQSPRYKIIEKKQPVAFWCNPISGHNTLYWYLQNLGQGPELLIRYENEEAVDDSQLPKDRFSAERLKGVDSTLKIQPAELGDSAVYLCASRGTGGDYGYTFGSGTRLTVV.

The rearrangement links TRBV27 to TRBJ2-6; no clear D. Per the germline V gene, CDR1 is MNHEY and CDR2 is SMNVEV (reference sequence). The V and J ends lost 3 bases and 2 bases respectively, with 11 bases between them. The CDR3 spans 16 residues. In DNA, the CDR3 is TGTGCCAGCAGTTTTGGTAGTAACCCTGGGGCCAACGTCCTGACTTTC. Protein: CASSFGSNPGANVLTF. Complete variable domain (other parts from reference TRBV27 and TRBJ2-6): EAQVTQNPRYLITVTGKKLTVTCSQNMNHEYMSWYRQDPGLGLRQIYYSMNVEVTDKGDVPEGYKVSRKEKRNFPLILESPSPNQTSLYFCASSFGSNPGANVLTFGAGSRLTVL.